Detailed here is one TCR beta chain. TCRdb keeps only in-frame clones here, not all; method: immunoSEQ multiplex PCR. The repertoire holds 120,000 or so clones, with approximately 91% as singletons. This entry is derived from a study of cytomegalovirus exposure and HLA in healthy donors. Sequenced sample: PBMCs. The source is a man under 40 in good health and CMV-seronegative.

The CDR3: CASSIRDTGELFF. The CDR3 DNA sequence: TGTGCCAGCAGTATCAGGGATACCGGGGAGCTGTTTTTT. The chain couples TRBV7-9 to TRBJ2-2; possible D gene TRBD1, 5 bases. Germline V gives CDR1 SEHNR, CDR2 FQNEAQ (reference sequence). The germline V and J ends were trimmed by 6 bases and 5 bases, with 10 bases remaining between them. The CDR3 runs 13 residues.